Below are 24 T cell receptor beta chains sequenced from a single sample in a study of blood T cells in healthy people across ages. A sample-barcoded 5' primer and a J-beta primer mix were used in a second PCR of about 7 to 12 cycles. MiXCR was run by TCRdb on the 5' RACE reads, yielding one entry per CDR3 protein. The sample has 1.5 million to 2 million distinct CDR3 sequences, about 30% seen once; the top ten hold over 7%. Sequencing used blood. The receptors were gathered from a woman aged 25 to 39 in good health.

The rearrangement links TRBV6-2 or TRBV6-3 to TRBJ1-5, with TRBD1 identical over 10 bases. Germline CDR1 and CDR2: MNHEY and SVGEGT. J was trimmed by 5 bases and V by 5 bases; bases with no gene match: 6. This CDR3 is 15 amino acids long. The DNA of the CDR3 is TGTGCCAGCAGTCTCTCCGGACAGGGGGATCAGCCCCAGCATTTT. Its protein product is CASSLSGQGDQPQHF.

The chain uses TRBV29-1 and TRBJ2-3, with 8 positions matching TRBD1. Germline V gene data show CDR1 as SQVTM and CDR2 as ANQGSEA. The ends lost 7 bases at V and 2 bases at J; junction bases unmatched: 5. CDR3 size: 13 residues. CDR3 nucleotide sequence: TGCAGCGCCGGGGACAGGACCACAGATACGCAGTATTTT. Translated: CSAGDRTTDTQYF.

The chain links TRBV5-5 to TRBJ1-1, with D possibly TRBD1 on 5 matching bases. This CDR3 region has 13 residues. V was trimmed by 9 bases and J by 3 bases, leaving 15 bases between them. Germline loops: CDR1 SGHKS, CDR2 YYEKEE (reference sequence). The CDR3 protein is CATQWGVDTEAFF. Here the CDR3 DNA reads TGTGCCACCCAGTGGGGCGTTGACACTGAAGCTTTCTTT.

This rearrangement joins TRBV7-8 to TRBJ2-1, with D maybe TRBD2 (5 bases). Trimming left V 4 bases short and J 3 bases short, with 10 bases between. This CDR3 spans 14 amino acids. Germline CDR1 and CDR2: SGHVS and FQNEAQ. This CDR3 reads CASSSWTVYNEQFF. The CDR3 region has the DNA TGTGCCAGCAGCTCCTGGACTGTCTACAATGAGCAGTTCTTC.

This chain connects TRBV4-3 to TRBJ1-2; D unclear. The CDR3 is made up of 15 amino acids. The V and J ends lost 0 bases and 3 bases respectively, with 11 bases between them. CDR1 is LGHNA and CDR2 is YSLEER in the germline V gene. CDR3 DNA sequence: TGCGCCAGCAGCCAAGATGAGCGGCCGGACTATGGCTACACCTTC. Protein: CASSQDERPDYGYTF.

This clonotype showed up just a few times. The chain couples TRBV3-1 to TRBJ2-1; no firm D call. The ends were cut back, 0 bases at V and 0 bases at J, with 12 bases in the middle. CDR3 length equals 17 residues. In germline, CDR1 is LGHDT, CDR2 YNNKEL (reference sequence). The CDR3 loop is CASSQDQRARSYNEQFF. The CDR3 region has the DNA TGTGCCAGCAGCCAAGACCAACGGGCCCGCTCCTACAATGAGCAGTTCTTC.

The table lists this clonotype with a few counts. The chain has TRBV3-1 and TRBJ1-3; weak D call: TRBD1 (6 bases). This CDR3 has 15 residues. The germline V gene encodes CDR1 LGHDT and CDR2 YNNKEL (reference sequence). V lost 0 bases and J lost 0, with 6 bases in between. CDR3 amino acids: CASSQEDSSGNTIYF. In nucleotides, the CDR3 is TGTGCCAGCAGCCAAGAGGACAGCTCTGGAAACACCATATATTTT.

This clonotype was seen more than once but under ten times. The chain joins TRBV12-3 or TRBV12-4 to TRBJ1-2, with D possibly being TRBD1 (5 bases). With 5 bases removed from V and 8 bases from J, the gap between germline ends came to 15 bases. The CDR3 is made up of 13 amino acids. The CDR3 here is CASSPRTTKGYTF. The CDR3 bases are TGTGCCAGCAGTCCCCGGACAACTAAGGGCTACACCTTC.

V usage is TRBV7-2 and J usage is TRBJ2-3, with 7 bases fitting TRBD2. Unmatched junction bases numbered 9, after V lost 1 base and J lost 2 bases. Germline lookup yields CDR1 SGHTA and CDR2 FQGNSA. The CDR3 loop spans 17 amino acids. The CDR3 nucleotides are TGTGCCAGCAGCTTAGTCCCTAGCGGACTCTTCACAGATACGCAGTATTTT. Its translation is CASSLVPSGLFTDTQYF.

This sequence joins TRBV13 and TRBJ2-3, with 8 bases matching TRBD2. The CDR3 is 17 residues long. Per germline, CDR1 PRHDT and CDR2 FYEKMQ (reference sequence). V lost 7 bases, J lost 0 bases, and 12 bases stayed unmatched. CDR3 DNA sequence: TGTGCCAGCACGCCAACCTGGGCTAGCGGGAGCACAGATACGCAGTATTTT. Translation gives CASTPTWASGSTDTQYF.

A few counts support this clonotype. This chain joins TRBV15 and TRBJ1-3; D may be TRBD1 (5 bases). Deletions cut 1 base from V and 0 bases from J, with 13 bases between. CDR3 length equals 17 residues. Germline V gene sequence: CDR1 LNHNV, CDR2 YYDKDF (reference sequence). The CDR3 loop reads CATSRAGGLGSGNTIYF. The CDR3 DNA follows: TGTGCCACCAGCAGAGCGGGGGGATTGGGCTCTGGAAACACCATATATTTT. Combining the CDR3 with reference TRBV15 and TRBJ1-3 gives the whole variable domain DAMVIQNPRYQVTQFGKPVTLSCSQTLNHNVMYWYQQKSSQAPKLLFHYYDKDFNNEADTPDNFQSRRPNTSFCFLDIRSPGLGDTAMYLCATSRAGGLGSGNTIYFGEGSWLTVV.

This chain links TRBV18 with TRBJ2-3, with D maybe TRBD2 (6 bases). Germline CDR1 reads KGHSH; CDR2 reads LQKENI. Trimming left V 0 bases short and J 1 base short, with 14 bases between. The CDR3 extends over 17 amino acids. The CDR3, as DNA: TGTGCCAGCTCACCACCGTCCGGGGGTCGGCGCACAGATACGCAGTATTTT. Its protein product is CASSPPSGGRRTDTQYF.

This clonotype was observed once. The chain carries TRBV2 and TRBJ2-7; D uncertain. The germline gives CDR1 SNHLY, CDR2 FYNNEI. The CDR3 runs 15 residues. Trimming shortened V by 4 bases and J by 4 bases, and 17 bases separated the two germline ends. CDR3 loop: CASSVSPPLSYEQYF. The CDR3 DNA sequence: TGTGCCAGCAGTGTATCGCCACCCCTATCATACGAGCAGTACTTC.

This clonotype turned up a few times. The chain recombines TRBV3-1 with TRBJ2-1, with D tentatively TRBD2 (7 bases). The ends were cut back, 1 base at V and 6 bases at J, with 16 bases in the middle. Germline CDR1 LGHDT, CDR2 YNNKEL (reference sequence). The CDR3 consists of 16 residues. DNA of the CDR3: TGTGCCAGCAGCCAAGGCGGGGGCCTACTCCCCAATGAGCAGTTCTTC. Translated, it gives CASSQGGGLLPNEQFF.

This sequence joins TRBV3-1 and TRBJ2-5; D not certain. The CDR3 totals 12 residues. The germline V gene encodes CDR1 LGHDT and CDR2 YNNKEL (reference sequence). Trimming pared 2 bases from V and 3 bases from J, leaving 4 bases between. CDR3: CASSQHEETQYF. CDR3 nucleotide sequence: TGTGCCAGCAGCCAACACGAAGAGACCCAGTACTTC.

This chain joins TRBV10-2 and TRBJ1-1; D might be TRBD1 (6 bases). The CDR3 runs to 15 residues. Trimming took 6 bases from V and 0 from J, leaving 14 bases between them. Germline CDR1 and CDR2: WSHSY and SAAADI. CDR3 amino acids: CASRPSGGMNTEAFF. CDR3 DNA: TGCGCCAGCAGGCCTTCCGGGGGCATGAACACTGAAGCTTTCTTT.

This clonotype was detected a few times. The chain recombines TRBV28 with TRBJ1-5; TRBD1 agrees at 8 bases. The ends lost 6 bases at V and 3 bases at J; junction bases unmatched: 7. The CDR3 is 15 amino acids. CDR1 is MDHEN and CDR2 is SYDVKM in the germline V gene. The CDR3, as DNA: TGTGCCAGCAGCCCTCTGGACAGGGACAATCAGCCCCAGCATTTT. This encodes CASSPLDRDNQPQHF.

This clonotype was seen only a few times. The genes are TRBV11-2 and TRBJ2-7; D unclear. The CDR3 consists of 14 residues. Germline loops: CDR1 SGHAT, CDR2 FQNNGV. The V end was cut by 5 bases, the J end by 4 bases, with 15 bases between. The CDR3 loop is CASSASVGRYEQYF. CDR3 nucleotide sequence: TGTGCCAGCAGCGCGTCGGTAGGTCGGTACGAGCAGTACTTC.

As regards this clonotype: A much more abundant neighbour one base away suggests this may be a read error. This chain links TRBV29-1 with TRBJ2-1, with D perhaps TRBD2 (7 bases). This CDR3 is 14 amino acids long. Germline CDR1 reads SQVTM; CDR2 reads ANQGSEA. Trimming pared 6 bases from V and 4 bases from J, leaving 16 bases between. The CDR3 DNA follows: TGCAGCGTGAAGGACGGGGGGCCTTACAATGAGCAGTTCTTC. Amino acid sequence: CSVKDGGPYNEQFF.

This clonotype has only a few counts. The rearrangement joins TRBV18 to TRBJ1-4; a weak D match, TRBD1 (5 bases). Germline V lookup: CDR1 KGHSH, CDR2 LQKENI. V was cut by 1 base and J by 4 bases, with 13 bases left in between. The CDR3 contains 16 residues. Here the CDR3 reads CASSPLSGTGNEKLFF. In DNA, the CDR3 is TGTGCCAGCTCACCACTATCCGGGACGGGTAATGAAAAACTGTTTTTT. Full variable domain (outside the CDR3, taken from reference TRBV18 and TRBJ1-4): NAGVMQNPRHLVRRRGQEARLRCSPMKGHSHVYWYRQLPEEGLKFMVYLQKENIIDESGMPKERFSAEFPKEGPSILRIQQVVRGDSAAYFCASSPLSGTGNEKLFFGSGTQLSVL.

A word on this clonotype: At one end, the junction sequence differs from germline, possibly due to a read error. CDR3 sequence (DNA): TGTACCAGCAGCTCACCCCAGAAAGGATCGGTCTACGAGCAGTACTTC. Translated: CTSSSPQKGSVYEQYF. The J gene is TRBJ2-7, the V gene TRBV7-8; no clear D gene. Germline V CDR1 and CDR2: SGHVS, FQNEAQ. This CDR3 region has 16 residues.

The rearrangement links TRBV14 to TRBJ2-1; TRBD2 matches 7 bases. Germline V gene lookup returns CDR1 SGHDN and CDR2 FVKESK. V trimming: 4 bases; J trimming: 1 base; junction bases outside the gene matches: 7. The CDR3 has 16 residues. The CDR3 sequence is CASSPTGTTSYNEQFF. CDR3 bases: TGTGCCAGCAGCCCAACCGGGACTACGTCCTACAATGAGCAGTTCTTC.

The sample holds a few counts of this clonotype. The rearrangement links TRBV10-3 to TRBJ2-1, with a weak D call TRBD1 (5 bases). CDR3 length equals 14 residues. The germline V gene encodes CDR1 ENHRY and CDR2 SYGVKD. V shed 2 bases and J shed 4 bases, with 9 bases lying between them. CDR3 in DNA: TGTGCCATCAGTGAGGGGGCGGCGTACAATGAGCAGTTCTTC. This encodes CAISEGAAYNEQFF.

This clonotype was seen at least ten times. The chain carries TRBV5-1 and TRBJ2-6; D assignment may be TRBD1 or TRBD2 (5 bases each). With 4 bases removed from V and 2 bases from J, the gap between germline ends came to 10 bases. The CDR3 length is 15 residues. Germline CDR1 reads SGHRS; CDR2 reads YFSETQ. CDR3 region: CASSATGPGANVLTF. Written as DNA, the CDR3 is TGCGCCAGCAGCGCGACGGGGCCTGGGGCCAACGTCCTGACTTTC.